This TCR beta chain was sequenced during a study of T cell responses to AZD1222 COVID-19 vaccine. For the study at large: Analyses pooled second doses at about 4 or about 12 weeks. Study observations and caveats: Donors skewed white British and female; clonal diversity was possibly underestimated.

The protocol was immunoSEQ multiplex PCR, while the TCRdb copy is restricted to in-frame clones and leaves out a portion. The sample lists 90,000 to 150,000 clones, 75% to 90% occurring once. Unmatched junction bases numbered 4, after V lost 2 bases and J lost 5 bases. Germline V gene data show CDR1 as MNHNY and CDR2 as SVGAGI (reference sequence). This CDR3 is 16 amino acids long. In the case of this clone: Antigen specificity is unknown.

Here the sequenced sample was peripheral blood, taken on day 0 of AZD1222 vaccination. The source of this sequence is an adult in good health. The rearrangement uses TRBV6-6 and TRBJ1-6, with 9 bases that match TRBD1. CDR3 residues: CASSYPGTGNNSPLHF. DNA of the CDR3: TGTGCCAGCAGTTACCCCGGGACAGGGAATAATTCACCCCTCCACTTT.